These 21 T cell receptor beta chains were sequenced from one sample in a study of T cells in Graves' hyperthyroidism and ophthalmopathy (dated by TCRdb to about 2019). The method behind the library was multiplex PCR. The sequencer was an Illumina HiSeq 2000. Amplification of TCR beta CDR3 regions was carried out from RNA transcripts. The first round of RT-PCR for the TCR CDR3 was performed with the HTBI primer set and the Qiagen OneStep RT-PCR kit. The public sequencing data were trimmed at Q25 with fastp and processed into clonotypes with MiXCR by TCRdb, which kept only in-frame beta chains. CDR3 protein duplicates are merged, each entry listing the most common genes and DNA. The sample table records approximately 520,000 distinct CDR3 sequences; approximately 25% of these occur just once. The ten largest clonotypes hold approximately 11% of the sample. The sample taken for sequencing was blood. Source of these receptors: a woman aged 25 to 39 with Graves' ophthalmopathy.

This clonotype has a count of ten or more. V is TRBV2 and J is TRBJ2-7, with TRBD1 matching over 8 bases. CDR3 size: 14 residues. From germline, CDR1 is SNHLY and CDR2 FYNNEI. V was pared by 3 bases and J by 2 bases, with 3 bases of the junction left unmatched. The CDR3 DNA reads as TGTGCCAGCAGTGAGATGGGACAGGCCTACGAGCAGTACTTC. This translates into CASSEMGQAYEQYF.

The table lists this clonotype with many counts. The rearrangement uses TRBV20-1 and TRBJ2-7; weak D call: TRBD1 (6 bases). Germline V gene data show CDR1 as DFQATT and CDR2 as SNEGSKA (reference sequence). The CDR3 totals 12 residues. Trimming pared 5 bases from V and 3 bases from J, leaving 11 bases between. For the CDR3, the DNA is TGCAGTGCTCCCCTAGGGGGCTACGAGCAGTACTTC. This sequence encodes CSAPLGGYEQYF.

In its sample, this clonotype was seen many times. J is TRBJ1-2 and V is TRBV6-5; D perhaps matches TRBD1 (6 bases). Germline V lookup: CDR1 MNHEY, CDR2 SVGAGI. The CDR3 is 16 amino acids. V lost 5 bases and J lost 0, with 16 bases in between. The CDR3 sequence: CASSRSTGPSNYGYTF. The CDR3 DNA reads TGTGCCAGCAGTAGATCGACAGGACCCTCTAACTATGGCTACACCTTC.

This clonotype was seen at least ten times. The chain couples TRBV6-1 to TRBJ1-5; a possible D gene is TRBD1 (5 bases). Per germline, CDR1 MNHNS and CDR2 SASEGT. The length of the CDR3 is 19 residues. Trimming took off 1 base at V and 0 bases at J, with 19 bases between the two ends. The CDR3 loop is CASSEGQGWGTYSNQPQHF. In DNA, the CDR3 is TGTGCCAGCAGTGAAGGCCAGGGTTGGGGAACCTATAGCAATCAGCCCCAGCATTTT.

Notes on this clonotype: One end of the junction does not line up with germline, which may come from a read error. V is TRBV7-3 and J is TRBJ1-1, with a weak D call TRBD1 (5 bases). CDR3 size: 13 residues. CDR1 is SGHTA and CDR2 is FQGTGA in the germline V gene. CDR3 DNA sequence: TGTGCCAGCAGTAAAGGCGGGACCGCTGAAGCTTTCTTC. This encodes CASSKGGTAEAFF.

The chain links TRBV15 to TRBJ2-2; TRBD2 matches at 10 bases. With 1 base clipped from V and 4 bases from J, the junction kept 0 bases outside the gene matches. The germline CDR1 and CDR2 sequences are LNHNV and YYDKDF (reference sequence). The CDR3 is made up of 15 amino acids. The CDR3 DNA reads TGTGCCACCAGCAGAGGACTAGCGGGCACCGGGGAGCTGTTTTTT. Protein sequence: CATSRGLAGTGELFF.

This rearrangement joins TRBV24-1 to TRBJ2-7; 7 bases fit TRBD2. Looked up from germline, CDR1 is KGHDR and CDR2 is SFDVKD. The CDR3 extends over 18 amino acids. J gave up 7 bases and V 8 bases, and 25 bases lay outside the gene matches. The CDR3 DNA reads TGTGCCACCAAGGCGGGGAGGGTTTGGATCGTCCATCATGGGGAGCAGTACTTC. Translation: CATKAGRVWIVHHGEQYF.

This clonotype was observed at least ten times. The CDR3 DNA sequence: TGCAGTGCTAGAGAGAGGACGGCCAACTATGGCTACACCTTC. Its translation: CSARERTANYGYTF. This chain joins TRBV20-1 and TRBJ1-2; no clear D gene. CDR1 is DFQATT and CDR2 is SNEGSKA in the germline V gene (reference sequence). V lost 0 bases and J 2 bases, leaving 10 bases between the germline ends. The CDR3 length is 14 residues.

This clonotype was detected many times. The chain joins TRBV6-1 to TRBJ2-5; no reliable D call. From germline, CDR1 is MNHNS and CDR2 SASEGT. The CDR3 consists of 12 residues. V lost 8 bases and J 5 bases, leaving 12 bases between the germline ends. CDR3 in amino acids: CASSAGRETQYF. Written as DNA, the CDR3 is TGTGCCAGCTCTGCAGGAAGGGAGACCCAGTACTTC.

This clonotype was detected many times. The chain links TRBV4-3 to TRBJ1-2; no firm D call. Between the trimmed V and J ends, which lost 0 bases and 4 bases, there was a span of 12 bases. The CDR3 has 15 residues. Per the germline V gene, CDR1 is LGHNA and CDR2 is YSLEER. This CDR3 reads CASSQEFGTVYGYTF. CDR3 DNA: TGCGCCAGCAGCCAAGAATTTGGAACAGTCTATGGCTACACCTTC.

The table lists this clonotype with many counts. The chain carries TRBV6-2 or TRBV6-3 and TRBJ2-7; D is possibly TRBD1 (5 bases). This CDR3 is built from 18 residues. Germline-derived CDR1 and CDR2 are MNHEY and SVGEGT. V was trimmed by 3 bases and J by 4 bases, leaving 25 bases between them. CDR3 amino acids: CASSYFSFVGRQEYEQYF. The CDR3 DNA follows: TGTGCCAGCAGTTATTTTAGTTTTGTGGGGCGTCAGGAATACGAGCAGTACTTC.

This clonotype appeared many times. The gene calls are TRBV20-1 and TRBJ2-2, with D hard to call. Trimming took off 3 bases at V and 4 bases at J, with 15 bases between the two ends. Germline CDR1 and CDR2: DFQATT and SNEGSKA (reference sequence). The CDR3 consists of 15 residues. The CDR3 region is CSASDRSPSTGELFF. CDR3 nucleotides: TGCAGTGCTAGTGACCGTTCCCCATCCACCGGGGAGCTGTTTTTT.

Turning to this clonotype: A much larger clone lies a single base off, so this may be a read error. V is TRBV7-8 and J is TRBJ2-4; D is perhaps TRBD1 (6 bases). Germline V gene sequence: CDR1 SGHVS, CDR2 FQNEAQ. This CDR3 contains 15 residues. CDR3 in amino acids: CASSLSGTPKNIKYF. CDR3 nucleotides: TGTGCCAGCAGCCTATCCGGGACACCGAAAAACATTAAGTACTTC. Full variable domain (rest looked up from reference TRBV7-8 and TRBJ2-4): GAGVSQSPRYKVAKRGQDVALRCDPISGHVSLFWYQQALGQGPEFLTYFQNEAQLDKSGLPSDRFFAERPEGSVSTLKIQRTQQEDSAVYLCASSLSGTPKNIKYFGAGTRLSVL.

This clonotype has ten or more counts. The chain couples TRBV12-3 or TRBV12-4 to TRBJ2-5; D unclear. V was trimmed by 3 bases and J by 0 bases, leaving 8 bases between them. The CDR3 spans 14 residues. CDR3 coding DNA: TGTGCCAGCAGTTTGAGGCTGTACCAAGAGACCCAGTACTTC. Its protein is CASSLRLYQETQYF.

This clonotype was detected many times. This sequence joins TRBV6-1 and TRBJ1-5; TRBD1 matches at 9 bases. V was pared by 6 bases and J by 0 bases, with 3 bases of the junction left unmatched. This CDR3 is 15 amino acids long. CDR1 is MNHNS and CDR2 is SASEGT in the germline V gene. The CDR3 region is CASSGTGLSNQPQHF. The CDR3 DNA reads TGTGCCAGCAGCGGGACAGGGCTTAGCAATCAGCCCCAGCATTTT.

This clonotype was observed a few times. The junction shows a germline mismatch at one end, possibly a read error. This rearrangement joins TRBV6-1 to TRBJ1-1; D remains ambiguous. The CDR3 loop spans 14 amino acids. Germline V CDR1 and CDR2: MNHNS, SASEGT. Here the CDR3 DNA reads TGTGCCAGCAGTGGTCGGTTGGTTAACACTGAACCTTTCTTT. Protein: CASSGRLVNTEPFF.

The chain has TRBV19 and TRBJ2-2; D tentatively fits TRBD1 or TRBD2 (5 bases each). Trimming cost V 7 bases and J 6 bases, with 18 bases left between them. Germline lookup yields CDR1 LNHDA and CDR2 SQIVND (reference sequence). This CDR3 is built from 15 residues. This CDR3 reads CASIPGTLLAGELFF. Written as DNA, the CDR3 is TGTGCCAGTATCCCCGGGACCCTATTGGCCGGGGAGCTGTTTTTT.

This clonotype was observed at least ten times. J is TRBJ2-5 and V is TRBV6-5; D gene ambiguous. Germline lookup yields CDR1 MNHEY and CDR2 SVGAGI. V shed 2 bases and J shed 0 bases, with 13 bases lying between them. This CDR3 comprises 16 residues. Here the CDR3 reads CASSYLDPTYQETQYF. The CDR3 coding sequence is TGTGCCAGCAGTTACCTCGATCCGACCTACCAAGAGACCCAGTACTTC.

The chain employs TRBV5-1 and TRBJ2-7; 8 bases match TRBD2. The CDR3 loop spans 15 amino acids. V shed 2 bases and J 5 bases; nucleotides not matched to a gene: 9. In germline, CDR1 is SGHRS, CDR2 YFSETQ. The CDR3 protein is CASSFLSGRSHEQYF. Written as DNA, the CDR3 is TGCGCCAGCAGCTTCTTAAGCGGGAGATCCCACGAGCAGTACTTC.

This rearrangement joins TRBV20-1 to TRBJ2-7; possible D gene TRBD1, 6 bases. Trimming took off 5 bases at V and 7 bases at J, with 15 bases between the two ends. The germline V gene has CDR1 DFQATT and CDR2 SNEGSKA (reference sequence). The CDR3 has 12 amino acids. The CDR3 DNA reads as TGCAGTGCTTGGGGGCAGGGACGGGAGCAGTACTTC. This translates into CSAWGQGREQYF.

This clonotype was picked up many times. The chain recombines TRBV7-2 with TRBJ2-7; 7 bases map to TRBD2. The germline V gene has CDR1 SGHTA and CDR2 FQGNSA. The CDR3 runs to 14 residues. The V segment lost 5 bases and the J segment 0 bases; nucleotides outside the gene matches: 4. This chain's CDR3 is CASSLGLTSYEQYF. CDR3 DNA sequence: TGTGCCAGCAGCCTGGGACTAACCTCCTACGAGCAGTACTTC.